The 21 T cell receptor beta chains below all came from one sample that was sequenced in a study of blood T cell repertoires in COVID-19. Method: immunoSEQ multiplex PCR; TCRdb's copy keeps in-frame clones and lacks some. Of some 50,000 clones in the sample, approximately 90% are singletons; the top ten hold 6.2%. The material sequenced was peripheral blood. These receptors all come from a man aged 35 to 55 with acute or convalescent COVID-19.

The chain has TRBV20-1 and TRBJ2-5; TRBD2 is a possible D gene (6 bases). The germline gives CDR1 DFQATT, CDR2 SNEGSKA (reference sequence). Trimming removed 3 bases at V and 7 bases at J, with 21 bases between. The CDR3 runs to 15 residues. For the CDR3, the DNA is TGCAGTGCTAGTGGGCATTTAGGGCAGGGAGGGACCCAGTACTTC. It yields the protein CSASGHLGQGGTQYF.

The chain recombines TRBV10-3 with TRBJ2-7, with 10 bases that match TRBD1. This CDR3 contains 15 residues. CDR1 and CDR2 from the germline V gene are ENHRY and SYGVKD. V shed 3 bases, J shed 7 bases, and the junction held 9 bases outside the gene matches. The CDR3 spells CAISDPRQGAVEQYF. The CDR3 DNA is TGTGCCATCAGTGACCCACGACAGGGGGCAGTTGAGCAGTACTTC.

This chain uses TRBV27 with TRBJ1-6, with no clear D. V lost 2 bases and J lost 5, with 7 bases in between. The CDR3 covers 14 residues. Germline values: CDR1 MNHEY, CDR2 SMNVEV (reference sequence). For the CDR3, the DNA is TGTGCCAGCAGTTTAGAGGGAAATAATTCACCCCTCCACTTT. This translates into CASSLEGNNSPLHF.

Worth noting for this clone: The junction and the germline gene differ at one end; a read error may be behind it. The chain couples TRBV12-3 or TRBV12-4 to TRBJ2-1; TRBD2 matches 9 bases. The CDR3 covers 11 residues. The chain's CDR3 is CASTAGGEQFF. As DNA, the CDR3 is TGTGCCAGCACCGCGGGGGGGGAGCAATTCTTC.

The chain is built from TRBV10-1 and TRBJ2-2, with D possibly TRBD1 on 6 matching bases. This CDR3 spans 15 amino acids. Germline V CDR1 and CDR2: WNHNN, SYGVQD (reference sequence). V shed 6 bases and J shed 2 bases, with 13 bases lying between them. The DNA for the CDR3 is TGCGCCAGCAGATCCGGGACATTTAACACCGGGGAGCTGTTTTTT. Its protein product is CASRSGTFNTGELFF.

The chain couples TRBV6-2 or TRBV6-3 to TRBJ1-4; D gene unclear. CDR3 length: 12 residues. CDR1 and CDR2 from the germline V gene are MNHEY and SVGEGT. Trimming took off 2 bases at V and 8 bases at J, with 6 bases between the two ends. This CDR3 is CASSYQWEKLFF. CDR3 DNA: TGTGCCAGCAGTTACCAGTGGGAAAAACTGTTTTTT.

V usage is TRBV2 and J usage is TRBJ2-1, with D unresolved. V shed 3 bases and J shed 0 bases, with 6 bases lying between them. The CDR3 has 14 amino acids. Looked up from germline, CDR1 is SNHLY and CDR2 is FYNNEI. DNA of the CDR3: TGTGCCAGCAGTGACCCTAGCTCCTACAATGAGCAGTTCTTC. Translated, it gives CASSDPSSYNEQFF.

The J gene is TRBJ1-3, the V gene TRBV21-1; TRBD1 was called by the table and not checked on the DNA. TRBV21-1 counts as a pseudogene. This CDR3 is 18 amino acids long. The CDR3 DNA reads TGTGCCAGCAGCAAAACTATGACAGCGCCCAGCTCTGGAAACACCATATATTTT. Protein: CASSKTMTAPSSGNTIYF.

The chain combines TRBV24-1 with TRBJ1-5; weak D call: TRBD1 (5 bases). In germline, CDR1 is KGHDR, CDR2 SFDVKD. The CDR3 is 15 amino acids. With 4 bases removed from V and 4 bases from J, the gap between germline ends came to 13 bases. The DNA of the CDR3 is TGTGCCACCAGTGACCCGGGGGTAGTTAATCAGCCCCAGCATTTT. Translated: CATSDPGVVNQPQHF.

The chain recombines TRBV7-8 with TRBJ2-5; TRBD2 aligns across 9 bases. Germline V gene sequence: CDR1 SGHVS, CDR2 FQNEAQ. J was trimmed by 2 bases and V by 5 bases; bases with no gene match: 3. There are 14 residues in the CDR3. The CDR3 spells CASSPTSGQETQYF. The DNA of the CDR3 is TGTGCCAGCAGCCCAACTAGCGGGCAAGAGACCCAGTACTTC.

The CDR3 reads CASSLAGQGTYEQYF. The CDR3 region has the DNA TGTGCCAGCAGCTTAGCGGGACAGGGAACCTACGAGCAGTACTTC. V usage is TRBV11-3 and J usage is TRBJ2-7, with TRBD1 matching 9 bases. Germline CDR1 reads SGHNT; CDR2 reads YENEEA. Trimming cost V 1 base and J 2 bases; bases outside gene matches: 3. The CDR3 sequence is 15 residues long.

The V and J genes are TRBV4-2 and TRBJ2-3; D perhaps matches TRBD2 (5 bases). Germline CDR1 is LGHNA and CDR2 is YNFKEQ. The CDR3 runs 14 residues. The V end was cut by 7 bases, the J end by 5 bases, with 16 bases between. The CDR3 nucleotides read TGTGCCAGCAAATTAGGCGGGCAATTAGATACGCAGTATTTT. As protein: CASKLGGQLDTQYF.

CDR3: CASSFSQGLNNSPLHF. Written as DNA, the CDR3 is TGTGCCAGTAGTTTCTCCCAGGGCCTGAATAATTCACCCCTCCACTTT. The chain is built from TRBV19 and TRBJ1-6; possible D gene TRBD1, 5 bases. The ends were cut back, 5 bases at V and 5 bases at J, with 16 bases in the middle. The CDR3 is 16 amino acids. Germline CDR1 is LNHDA and CDR2 is SQIVND (reference sequence).

This sequence joins TRBV12-3 or TRBV12-4 and TRBJ2-1; D gene ambiguous. The CDR3 is made up of 11 amino acids. Trimming took off 6 bases at V and 12 bases at J, with 12 bases between the two ends. The CDR3 protein is CASRGVAAQFF. CDR3 nucleotide sequence: TGTGCCAGCAGAGGAGTGGCCGCGCAGTTCTTC.

The chain couples TRBV5-8 to TRBJ1-4, with D unresolved. Germline V lookup: CDR1 SGHTS, CDR2 YDEGEE. The CDR3 loop spans 16 amino acids. Trimming cost V 0 bases and J 0 bases, with 9 bases left between them. CDR3 bases: TGTGCCAGCAGCTTGGGGACTGTAGCAACTAATGAAAAACTGTTTTTT. Protein: CASSLGTVATNEKLFF.

The J gene is TRBJ1-5, the V gene TRBV18; D is unclear. The ends were cut back, 6 bases at V and 6 bases at J, with 15 bases in the middle. Looked up from germline, CDR1 is KGHSH and CDR2 is LQKENI. This CDR3 has 14 amino acids. The CDR3 DNA follows: TGTGCCAGCTCTGGAGCAGCTGGAACTCAGCCCCAGCATTTT. Its translation is CASSGAAGTQPQHF.

The genes are TRBV18 and TRBJ2-1; 9 positions match TRBD1. Per the germline V gene, CDR1 is KGHSH and CDR2 is LQKENI. V trimming: 3 bases; J trimming: 6 bases; junction bases outside the gene matches: 12. The CDR3 extends over 17 amino acids. For the CDR3, the DNA is TGTGCCAGCTCACCCTCATCCCGGGACAGGGATTCCAATGAGCAGTTCTTC. Residues: CASSPSSRDRDSNEQFF.

The rearrangement uses TRBV6-5 and TRBJ2-1; D is unclear. V gave up 4 bases and J gave up 9 bases, with 13 bases separating them. The length of the CDR3 is 13 residues. In germline, CDR1 is MNHEY, CDR2 SVGAGI. In DNA, the CDR3 is TGTGCCAGCAGTTCCGTGGGCCTGCCTGAGCAGTTCTTC. Translating gives CASSSVGLPEQFF.

The chain has TRBV5-1 and TRBJ1-3, with a tentative D call TRBD1 (6 bases). Germline CDR1 SGHRS, CDR2 YFSETQ. V lost 0 bases and J lost 2, with 9 bases in between. The CDR3 length is 15 residues. The CDR3 DNA sequence: TGCGCCAGCAGCTTGGACAGGGTAGCTGGAAACACCATATATTTT. Protein sequence: CASSLDRVAGNTIYF.

The J gene is TRBJ2-5, the V gene TRBV19; 7 nucleotides match TRBD2. Germline CDR1 and CDR2: LNHDA and SQIVND (reference sequence). The CDR3 has 14 amino acids. V lost 8 bases to trimming and J lost 4 bases; unmatched junction nucleotides: 10. The CDR3 DNA reads as TGTGCCAGTGGAAGAGCGGGGTTCGGAGAGACCCAGTACTTC. Translated, it gives CASGRAGFGETQYF. Drawing the rest from reference TRBV19 and TRBJ2-5, the complete variable domain is DGGITQSPKYLFRKEGQNVTLSCEQNLNHDAMYWYRQDPGQGLRLIYYSQIVNDFQKGDIAEGYSVSREKKESFPLTVTSAQKNPTAFYLCASGRAGFGETQYFGPGTRLLVL.

The rearrangement uses TRBV5-1 and TRBJ1-2; D uncertain. The CDR3 is 14 amino acids. The germline gives CDR1 SGHRS, CDR2 YFSETQ. Between the trimmed V and J ends, which lost 0 bases and 0 bases, there was a span of 6 bases. The CDR3 loop is CASSLGRPNYGYTF. The DNA of the CDR3 is TGCGCCAGCAGCTTGGGCAGGCCTAACTATGGCTACACCTTC.